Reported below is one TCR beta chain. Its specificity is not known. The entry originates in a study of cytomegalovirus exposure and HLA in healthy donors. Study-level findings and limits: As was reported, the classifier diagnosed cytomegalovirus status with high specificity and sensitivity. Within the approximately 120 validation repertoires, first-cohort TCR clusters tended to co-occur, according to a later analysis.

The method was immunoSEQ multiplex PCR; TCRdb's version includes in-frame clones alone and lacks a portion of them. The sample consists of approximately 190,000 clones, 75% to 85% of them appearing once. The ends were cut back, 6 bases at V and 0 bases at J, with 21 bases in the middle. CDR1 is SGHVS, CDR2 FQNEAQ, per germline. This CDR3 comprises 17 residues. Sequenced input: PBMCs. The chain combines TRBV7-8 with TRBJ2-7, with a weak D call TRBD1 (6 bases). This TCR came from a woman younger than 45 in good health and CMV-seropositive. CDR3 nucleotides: TGTGCCAGCAGTCTTCCTCGGGGCAGGGGAACCTCCTACGAGCAGTACTTC. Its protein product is CASSLPRGRGTSYEQYF.